The present TCR beta chain was sequenced within a study of T-cell memory formation after mild COVID-19. Deletions cut 3 bases from V and 4 bases from J, with 9 bases between. Per germline, CDR1 KGHDR and CDR2 SFDVKD. This CDR3 has 13 amino acids. MiXCR, run by TCRdb on the 5' RACE reads, gives a single entry per CDR3 protein. Altogether over 150,000 distinct CDR3 sequences are present, roughly 13% being singletons, with the ten largest covering more than 3%. The chain couples TRBV24-1 to TRBJ2-7; D gene ambiguous. Material for sequencing was PBMCs or a T cell subset sorted from them (not recorded which). The receptor was isolated from a man aged 18 to 35 who had mild COVID-19 (a few samples of this study predate the infection). Cell type and time point are not known. CDR3 amino acids: CATSDNGPYEQYF. CDR3 DNA sequence: TGTGCCACCAGTGATAACGGACCGTACGAGCAGTACTTC.